The 5 T cell receptor beta chains below all came from one sample that was sequenced in a study of blood T cells in healthy people across ages. Together with a sample-barcoded 5' primer, a J-beta primer mix was included in a second PCR lasting about 7 to 12 cycles. TCRdb processed the 5' RACE reads anew with MiXCR; each CDR3 protein has one entry. Of under 2 million distinct CDR3 sequences listed, almost 35% are singletons. The specimen sequenced was blood. The receptors originated from a woman under 40 in good health.

This clonotype has just a few counts. This chain connects TRBV7-8 to TRBJ2-5; no definite D call. The CDR3 runs 16 residues. Trimming shortened V by 4 bases and J by 5 bases, and 20 bases separated the two germline ends. In germline, CDR1 is SGHVS, CDR2 FQNEAQ. CDR3: CASSSPSWTLGETQYF. The CDR3 nucleotides are TGTGCCAGCAGCTCCCCAAGCTGGACCCTTGGGGAGACCCAGTACTTC. Full variable domain (remainder filled in from reference TRBV7-8 and TRBJ2-5): GAGVSQSPRYKVAKRGQDVALRCDPISGHVSLFWYQQALGQGPEFLTYFQNEAQLDKSGLPSDRFFAERPEGSVSTLKIQRTQQEDSAVYLCASSSPSWTLGETQYFGPGTRLLVL.

About this clonotype: An end of the junction does not agree with germline; a read error may underlie this. J is TRBJ2-1 and V is TRBV4-2, with 16 bases identical to TRBD2. This CDR3 comprises 17 residues. The germline V gene encodes CDR1 LGHNA and CDR2 YNFKEQ. The CDR3 loop is CAGSQPGTSGRDDEQFF. The CDR3 region has the DNA TGTGCCGGCAGCCAACCCGGGACTAGCGGGAGGGACGATGAGCAGTTCTTC.

This sequence joins TRBV9 and TRBJ1-6; D is perhaps TRBD1 (5 bases). CDR1 is SGDLS and CDR2 is YYNGEE in the germline V gene. Trimming left V 4 bases short and J 9 bases short, with 11 bases between. The length of the CDR3 is 13 residues. The CDR3 nucleotides are TGTGCCAGCAGCCGGGGGGGGACTTCACCCCTCCACTTT. Translating gives CASSRGGTSPLHF.

V is TRBV18 and J is TRBJ2-1; D is perhaps TRBD1 (6 bases). With the DNA end fitting TRBJ2-7 better, the J assignment may be wrong. Germline loops: CDR1 KGHSH, CDR2 LQKENI. This CDR3 is 16 amino acids long. CDR3 coding DNA: TGTGCCAGCTCACCTGGGACCCTTCAGGGGTACTACGAGCAGTACTTC. Encoded protein: CASSPGTLQGYYEQYF.

The chain uses TRBV7-9 and TRBJ1-2, with 7 bases identical to TRBD1. CDR3 length equals 14 residues. Per germline, CDR1 SEHNR and CDR2 FQNEAQ (reference sequence). V was clipped by 5 bases and J by 4 bases; unmatched bases: 7. In DNA, the CDR3 is TGTGCCAGCAGCGAGGACAGGTTAAGCTATGGCTACACCTTC. This translates into CASSEDRLSYGYTF.